Listed here are 31 T cell receptor beta chains from one sample, sequenced in a study of T cell responses to AZD1222 COVID-19 vaccine. The repertoire was sequenced with immunoSEQ multiplex PCR; TCRdb's copy has only in-frame clones and lacks some. This table has 100,000 to 150,000 clones, approximately 91% appearing once. This specimen was peripheral blood, taken 28 days after the second AZD1222 dose. The receptor source for this set is an adult who received the AZD1222 COVID-19 vaccine.

The V call is TRBV9, the J call TRBJ1-6; D possibly corresponds to TRBD1 (5 bases). The CDR3 spans 14 residues. Germline V CDR1 and CDR2: SGDLS, YYNGEE. V lost 0 bases to trimming and J lost 7 bases, with 8 bases between them. DNA of the CDR3: TGTGCCAGCAGCGTAGGGGACCCCAATTCACCCCTCCACTTT. Protein product: CASSVGDPNSPLHF.

The chain combines TRBV28 with TRBJ1-2; 7 positions match TRBD1. CDR1 is MDHEN, CDR2 SYDVKM, per germline. The CDR3 extends over 17 amino acids. Trimming at V came to 2 bases and at J to 4 bases, leaving 13 bases not matched to a gene. CDR3 protein: CASSLTDKGQDLYGYTF. The DNA for the CDR3 is TGTGCCAGCAGTTTAACTGATAAAGGACAGGATCTCTATGGCTACACCTTC.

V usage is TRBV6-5 and J usage is TRBJ1-1; D uncertain. Trimming left V 5 bases short and J 5 bases short, with 9 bases between. CDR3 length: 12 amino acids. Germline assignment: CDR1 MNHEY and CDR2 SVGAGI. CDR3 residues: CASSTTKTEAFF. The CDR3 DNA is TGTGCCAGCAGTACGACAAAGACTGAAGCTTTCTTT.

CDR3 DNA: TGCAGCGTGAGGACAGGGGGCCGATCCTACGAGCAGTACTTC. As protein: CSVRTGGRSYEQYF. The V and J genes are TRBV29-1 and TRBJ2-7, with 11 bases that match TRBD1. CDR3 length equals 14 residues. Germline CDR1 and CDR2: SQVTM and ANQGSEA. V trimming: 6 bases; J trimming: 1 base; junction bases outside the gene matches: 5.

This chain links TRBV6-5 with TRBJ1-6, with D unresolved. Trimming left V 2 bases short and J 0 bases short, with 5 bases between. Per the germline V gene, CDR1 is MNHEY and CDR2 is SVGAGI. The CDR3 runs 15 residues. In nucleotides, the CDR3 is TGTGCCAGCAGTTACGGTAGCTCCTATAATTCACCCCTCCACTTT. It codes for CASSYGSSYNSPLHF.

The rearrangement uses TRBV7-3 and TRBJ2-7; 10 bases line up with TRBD2. Germline V lookup: CDR1 SGHTA, CDR2 FQGTGA. The trim removed 3 bases at V and 6 bases at J, leaving 11 bases unmatched. The CDR3 length is 16 residues. DNA of the CDR3: TGTGCCAGCAGCTTTCCCGGGACTAGCGAGCGGGGCGAGCAGTACTTC. Translation: CASSFPGTSERGEQYF.

The chain carries TRBV11-2 and TRBJ1-1; D remains unclear. The CDR3 has 12 residues. V was clipped by 3 bases and J by 6 bases, with 8 bases between them. Germline values: CDR1 SGHAT, CDR2 FQNNGV. The DNA of the CDR3 is TGTGCCAGCAGCTTGTCAGGCGCTGAAGCTTTCTTT. Protein: CASSLSGAEAFF.

This chain links TRBV3-1 (or the pseudogene TRBV3-2) with TRBJ1-1; 8 bases map to TRBD1. This CDR3 is built from 13 residues. In germline, CDR1 is LGHDT, CDR2 YNNKEL (reference sequence). V shed 4 bases, J shed 4 bases, and the junction held 2 bases outside the gene matches. CDR3 region: CASSLTGGTEAFF. CDR3 DNA sequence: TGTGCCAGCAGCCTAACAGGGGGCACTGAAGCTTTCTTT.

This chain uses TRBV19 with TRBJ1-2, with D maybe TRBD1 (5 bases). Looked up from germline, CDR1 is LNHDA and CDR2 is SQIVND (reference sequence). This CDR3 region has 13 residues. V lost 8 bases to trimming and J lost 5 bases, with 15 bases between them. This CDR3 reads CASAGVQGYGYTF. The DNA of the CDR3 is TGTGCCAGTGCCGGAGTGCAGGGATATGGCTACACCTTC.

The genes are TRBV28 and TRBJ2-1; 7 positions match TRBD2. The V and J ends lost 2 bases and 4 bases, in that order; junction bases with no gene match: 5. The CDR3 has 15 residues. CDR1 and CDR2 (germline): MDHEN, SYDVKM. For the CDR3, the DNA is TGTGCCAGCAGTTTAGCGGGGGAGCTTTACAATGAGCAGTTCTTC. Encoded protein: CASSLAGELYNEQFF.

CDR3 amino acids: CASRFSRGQGEAFF. CDR3 coding DNA: TGTGCCAGCAGGTTCAGTCGGGGACAGGGGGAAGCTTTCTTT. The J gene is TRBJ1-1, the V gene TRBV27; TRBD1 matches at 10 bases. Germline V gene data show CDR1 as MNHEY and CDR2 as SMNVEV (reference sequence). This CDR3 is built from 14 residues. The V gene end was trimmed by 6 bases and the J gene end by 8 bases; junction bases not matched to a gene: 9.

This chain connects TRBV5-8 to TRBJ2-5; D is perhaps TRBD2 (5 bases). This CDR3 contains 13 residues. Germline V gene sequence: CDR1 SGHTS, CDR2 YDEGEE. Deletions cut 1 base from V and 4 bases from J, with 8 bases between. The CDR3 bases are TGTGCCAGCAGCTTGACGGGGTTAGAGACCCAGTACTTC. This codes for CASSLTGLETQYF. The entire variable domain, with the rest obtained from reference TRBV5-8 and TRBJ2-5, is as follows: EAGVTQSPTHLIKTRGQQATLRCSPISGHTSVYWYQQALGLGLQFLLWYDEGEERNRGNFPPRFSGRQFPNYSSELNVNALELEDSALYLCASSLTGLETQYFGPGTRLLVL.

This clone appeared once. The chain carries TRBV7-3 and TRBJ1-2; the D gene is possibly TRBD1 (6 bases). The CDR3 has 13 amino acids. Per the germline V gene, CDR1 is SGHTA and CDR2 is FQGTGA. Trimming cost V 2 bases and J 3 bases, with 7 bases left between them. CDR3 nucleotide sequence: TGTGCCAGCAGCTTATCAGGGGACTATGGCTACACCTTC. It codes for CASSLSGDYGYTF.

This rearrangement joins TRBV29-1 to TRBJ2-3, with 7 bases fitting TRBD2. V lost 5 bases and J lost 4; bases outside the gene matches: 12. Germline CDR1 and CDR2: SQVTM and ANQGSEA. The CDR3 is 15 amino acids. The chain's CDR3 is CSVLGTPSGPDTQYF. In DNA, the CDR3 is TGCAGCGTTTTGGGTACTCCTAGCGGTCCAGATACGCAGTATTTT.

The chain employs TRBV4-1 and TRBJ1-5; possibly TRBD1 for D (5 bases). The length of the CDR3 is 18 residues. V lost 1 base, J lost 7 bases, and 23 bases lay in between. From germline, CDR1 is MGHRA and CDR2 YSYEKL. The CDR3 DNA reads TGCGCCAGCAGCCAAGGTTTCAGTGTTCCGAGAACAGGCCAGCCCCAGCATTTT. As protein: CASSQGFSVPRTGQPQHF.

The V call is TRBV5-5, the J call TRBJ1-2; D is undetermined. The germline V gene encodes CDR1 SGHKS and CDR2 YYEKEE (reference sequence). The CDR3 extends over 15 amino acids. V lost 2 bases to trimming and J lost 2 bases, with 13 bases between them. DNA of the CDR3: TGTGCCAGCAGCTTCTCCGCGACCGAGAACTATGGCTACACCTTC. This sequence encodes CASSFSATENYGYTF. Full variable domain (outside the CDR3, taken from reference TRBV5-5 and TRBJ1-2): DAGVTQSPTHLIKTRGQQVTLRCSPISGHKSVSWYQQVLGQGPQFIFQYYEKEERGRGNFPDRFSARQFPNYSSELNVNALLLGDSALYLCASSFSATENYGYTFGSGTRLTVV.

The chain's CDR3 is CSVDYSKGGDEQYF. The CDR3 DNA sequence: TGCAGCGTTGATTACTCCAAGGGGGGGGATGAGCAGTATTTT. The chain links TRBV29-1 to TRBJ2-3; TRBD2 might be the D (7 bases). Germline values: CDR1 SQVTM, CDR2 ANQGSEA. V gave up 3 bases and J gave up 11 bases, with 21 bases separating them. The CDR3 is 14 amino acids.

The chain uses TRBV7-6 and TRBJ2-2; a possible D gene is TRBD1 (6 bases). V was cut by 1 base and J by 7 bases, with 10 bases left in between. The CDR3 consists of 14 residues. Germline loops: CDR1 SGHVS, CDR2 FNYEAQ. CDR3 amino acids: CASSLDSGVGELFF. DNA of the CDR3: TGTGCCAGCAGCTTAGATTCAGGGGTCGGGGAGCTGTTTTTT.

V and J are TRBV28 and TRBJ1-1; no definite D call. Germline V gene data show CDR1 as MDHEN and CDR2 as SYDVKM. The CDR3 totals 13 residues. V was cut by 5 bases and J by 4 bases, with 11 bases left in between. CDR3 bases: TGTGCCAGCAGTAGCGAGGCGGGCACTGAAGCTTTCTTT. It codes for CASSSEAGTEAFF.

This chain uses TRBV7-9 with TRBJ2-1; TRBD2 aligns across 13 bases. V gave up 3 bases and J gave up 3 bases; unmatched junction bases: 2. CDR1 is SEHNR, CDR2 FQNEAQ, per germline (reference sequence). The CDR3 spans 16 residues. CDR3 nucleotides: TGTGCCAGCAGCTTCCGACTAGCGGGGGGCTACAATGAGCAGTTCTTC. It translates to CASSFRLAGGYNEQFF.

Here the CDR3 DNA reads TGTGCCAGCAGTTCTGAAATAGGAAGGCCCTACGAGCAGTACTTC. This sequence encodes CASSSEIGRPYEQYF. The V call is TRBV5-5, the J call TRBJ2-7; D not certain. CDR3 length: 15 residues. V was shortened by 5 bases and J by 2 bases, with 17 bases between the two germline ends. Germline CDR1 and CDR2: SGHKS and YYEKEE (reference sequence).

The chain uses TRBV6-5 and TRBJ1-2; unclear D gene. Germline CDR1 MNHEY, CDR2 SVGAGI. The CDR3 runs 13 residues. Trimming shortened V by 4 bases and J by 2 bases, and 8 bases separated the two germline ends. Written as DNA, the CDR3 is TGTGCCAGCAGTTCAGACAAGAACTATGGCTACACCTTC. This encodes CASSSDKNYGYTF.

J is TRBJ2-1 and V is TRBV27; D assignment may be TRBD1 or TRBD2 (5 bases each). There are 15 residues in the CDR3. V was shortened by 6 bases and J by 10 bases, with 22 bases between the two germline ends. CDR1 is MNHEY and CDR2 is SMNVEV in the germline V gene (reference sequence). The CDR3 sequence: CASSGRGRVLGEQFF. The CDR3 nucleotides are TGTGCCAGCAGCGGCCGGGGACGGGTCCTCGGGGAGCAGTTCTTC.

This chain connects TRBV5-1 to TRBJ2-5; 7 positions agree with TRBD2. Trimming took 1 base from V and 5 from J; bases not matched to a gene: 23. The CDR3 runs 20 residues. Germline CDR1 is SGHRS and CDR2 is YFSETQ. The DNA for the CDR3 is TGCGCCAGCAGCTTGTATCCTAGCGGTCCCATCCCACGCCCGCGGGAGACCCAGTACTTC. This gives the protein CASSLYPSGPIPRPRETQYF.

The chain couples TRBV29-1 to TRBJ1-2; 9 bases align to TRBD1. CDR3 length: 13 amino acids. Germline CDR1 and CDR2: SQVTM and ANQGSEA. J gave up 3 bases and V 3 bases, and 2 bases lay outside the gene matches. The CDR3 DNA reads TGCAGCGTTGATAGGACAGGGGACTATGGCTACACCTTC. Translating it yields CSVDRTGDYGYTF.

This clone was picked up one time. The rearrangement uses TRBV6-5 and TRBJ1-5; tentative D call: TRBD1 (6 bases). V lost 7 bases and J 4 bases, leaving 11 bases between the germline ends. Germline CDR1 and CDR2: MNHEY and SVGAGI. This CDR3 is built from 13 residues. CDR3 sequence: CASTLQGNQPQHF. CDR3 nucleotide sequence: TGTGCCAGCACCCTTCAGGGGAATCAGCCCCAGCATTTT.

The chain couples TRBV27 to TRBJ2-7; 11 positions match TRBD2. Germline V gene data show CDR1 as MNHEY and CDR2 as SMNVEV (reference sequence). J gave up 5 bases and V 5 bases, and 11 bases lay outside the gene matches. The CDR3 totals 16 residues. The CDR3 coding sequence is TGTGCCAGCAGTCCCCGACTAGCGGGACGGCCCGACGAGCAGTACTTC. Protein product: CASSPRLAGRPDEQYF.

V is TRBV2 and J is TRBJ2-3; D is tentatively TRBD1 or TRBD2 (5 bases each). The CDR3 covers 14 residues. CDR1 SNHLY and CDR2 FYNNEI come from the germline V gene. The V end was cut by 6 bases, the J end by 8 bases, with 18 bases between. CDR3 DNA sequence: TGTGCCAGCAGAGGGACCCTCGTGTACGTTACGCAGTATTTT. Amino acids: CASRGTLVYVTQYF.

For the CDR3, the DNA is TGTGCCAGCAGCTTCAAAGCGGGAGGCCCATCCTACAATGAGCAGTTCTTC. Translating it yields CASSFKAGGPSYNEQFF. V is TRBV7-3 and J is TRBJ2-1, with 9 bases that match TRBD2. The CDR3 is 17 amino acids. Germline values: CDR1 SGHTA, CDR2 FQGTGA. Losses at the gene ends were 3 bases for V and 1 base for J; bases not matched to a gene: 7.

V gene TRBV3-1 (or the pseudogene TRBV3-2) combines with J gene TRBJ1-1; D ambiguous. CDR1 is LGHDT, CDR2 YNNKEL, per germline (reference sequence). V shed 0 bases and J shed 5 bases, with 16 bases lying between them. The CDR3 loop spans 16 amino acids. The CDR3 region is CASSQDRTLMGTEAFF. The CDR3 DNA is TGTGCCAGCAGCCAAGACAGGACTCTGATGGGTACTGAAGCTTTCTTT.

This clone was recorded once. The rearrangement joins TRBV29-1 to TRBJ1-2; tentative D call: TRBD1 (5 bases). The CDR3 consists of 16 residues. Trimming took 0 bases from V and 5 from J, leaving 19 bases between them. Per germline, CDR1 SQVTM and CDR2 ANQGSEA. CDR3: CSVEDLGQGGSYGYTF. In DNA, the CDR3 is TGCAGCGTTGAAGATCTCGGGCAGGGCGGTTCTTATGGCTACACCTTC.